What follows are 19 T cell receptor beta chains derived from one specimen sequenced in a study of cytomegalovirus exposure and HLA in healthy donors. The PCR made use of 60 Vbeta and 13 Jbeta primers. Sequenced by immunoSEQ multiplex PCR; TCRdb stores in-frame clones only, minus some. The sample lists about 140,000 clones; 79% were seen once. Input material: PBMCs. These TCRs come from a female donor in good health and CMV-seronegative.

Note on this clone: This sample includes further DNA sequences coding for the same CDR3. J is TRBJ2-1 and V is TRBV5-1; the match to TRBD2 covers 9 bases. Trimming took 4 bases from V and 7 from J; bases not matched to a gene: 12. Germline V gives CDR1 SGHRS, CDR2 YFSETQ. This CDR3 spans 16 amino acids. Here the CDR3 reads CASSLVAGGPGNEQFF. CDR3 DNA sequence: TGCGCCAGCAGCCTGGTGGCGGGAGGGCCAGGTAATGAGCAGTTCTTC. Combining the CDR3 with reference TRBV5-1 and TRBJ2-1 gives the whole variable domain KAGVTQTPRYLIKTRGQQVTLSCSPISGHRSVSWYQQTPGQGLQFLFEYFSETQRNKGNFPGRFSGRQFSNSRSEMNVSTLELGDSALYLCASSLVAGGPGNEQFFGPGTRLTVL.

This chain joins TRBV5-8 and TRBJ1-2; possible D gene TRBD1, 6 bases. The V gene lost 5 bases and the J gene lost 4 bases, with 12 bases spanning the gap. The CDR3 has 13 amino acids. The germline V gene has CDR1 SGHTS and CDR2 YDEGEE. The CDR3 DNA is TGTGCCAGCAGTGCAACAGGGCCCTATGGCTACACCTTC. This codes for CASSATGPYGYTF.

The chain links TRBV7-2 to TRBJ2-1; 8 bases map to TRBD2. Germline CDR1 SGHTA, CDR2 FQGNSA. With V trimmed by 3 bases and J by 10 bases, 11 bases remained unmatched. The CDR3 extends over 15 amino acids. The CDR3 here is CASSFDRGGIREQFF. CDR3 DNA: TGTGCCAGCAGCTTTGATCGCGGGGGGATCAGGGAGCAGTTCTTC.

The chain recombines TRBV7-9 with TRBJ1-5, with D maybe TRBD1 (5 bases). Germline loops: CDR1 SEHNR, CDR2 FQNEAQ (reference sequence). Trimming took 1 base from V and 7 from J, leaving 23 bases between them. CDR3 length: 18 residues. CDR3 sequence reads: CASSLEPPTTASGQPQHF. The CDR3 nucleotides are TGTGCCAGCAGCTTAGAGCCCCCTACGACAGCCTCAGGGCAGCCCCAGCATTTT.

This clone was seen just once. This chain joins TRBV5-4 and TRBJ2-7; 10 nucleotides match TRBD1. The V and J ends lost 5 bases and 1 base, in that order; junction bases with no gene match: 6. CDR3 size: 15 residues. CDR1 SGHNT and CDR2 YYREEE come from the germline V gene (reference sequence). The CDR3 nucleotides are TGTGCCAGCAGGTTTAAGGGACAGGGGTCCTACGAGCAGTACTTC. Protein product: CASRFKGQGSYEQYF.

This chain joins TRBV5-4 and TRBJ1-2; 9 positions match TRBD1. CDR1 and CDR2 from the germline V gene are SGHNT and YYREEE (reference sequence). This CDR3 region has 16 residues. The ends lost 3 bases at V and 5 bases at J; junction bases unmatched: 11. The CDR3 nucleotides read TGTGCCAGCAGCTCGGGGGACAGGGTGTGGGGTTATGGCTACACCTTC. Its protein product is CASSSGDRVWGYGYTF.

The V and J genes are TRBV12-5 and TRBJ2-1, with 10 nucleotides matching TRBD2. Germline V gene sequence: CDR1 LGHNT, CDR2 FRNRAP. CDR3 length equals 17 residues. The CDR3 sequence is CATTSGLSTSSYNEQFF. Here the CDR3 DNA reads TGTGCGACGACTAGCGGGCTTTCCACCAGCTCCTACAATGAGCAGTTCTTC.

V is TRBV28 and J is TRBJ1-4, with TRBD1 identical over 8 bases. V shed 8 bases and J 3 bases; nucleotides not matched to a gene: 5. The CDR3 consists of 14 residues. Germline CDR1 is MDHEN and CDR2 is SYDVKM. CDR3 nucleotides: TGTGCCAGCGTCAACAGGGGGGCTAATGAAAAACTGTTTTTT. This translates into CASVNRGANEKLFF.

The chain couples TRBV7-2 to TRBJ2-1, with 7 nucleotides matching TRBD1. V was clipped by 2 bases and J by 14 bases; unmatched bases: 6. This CDR3 region has 12 residues. CDR1 and CDR2 (germline): SGHTA, FQGNSA. CDR3 protein: CASSLRAGGKFF. The CDR3 nucleotides are TGTGCCAGCAGCTTAAGGGCAGGGGGTAAGTTCTTC. Together with reference TRBV7-2 and TRBJ2-1, the CDR3 gives the full variable domain: GAGVSQSPSNKVTEKGKDVELRCDPISGHTALYWYRQSLGQGLEFLIYFQGNSAPDKSGLPSDRFSAERTGGSVSTLTIQRTQQEDSAVYLCASSLRAGGKFFGPGTRLTVL.

The chain couples TRBV9 to TRBJ2-7; 7 positions agree with TRBD2. CDR1 and CDR2 (germline): SGDLS, YYNGEE. CDR3 length: 15 residues. Trimming cost V 0 bases and J 1 base; bases outside gene matches: 4. The CDR3 region is CASSVGAGVSYEQYF. In nucleotides, the CDR3 is TGTGCCAGCAGCGTAGGGGCGGGAGTATCCTACGAGCAGTACTTC.

The CDR3 DNA sequence: TGTGCCAGCAGTTTAACGGGGTCCTACACAGATACGCAGTATTTT. Translated, it gives CASSLTGSYTDTQYF. The chain joins TRBV27 to TRBJ2-3, with D possibly being TRBD2 (5 bases). Deletions cut 2 bases from V and 2 bases from J, with 11 bases between. The germline CDR1 and CDR2 sequences are MNHEY and SMNVEV (reference sequence). This CDR3 is built from 15 residues.

The V gene is TRBV20-1, the J gene TRBJ2-1, with 9 positions matching TRBD2. The ends lost 5 bases at V and 14 bases at J; junction bases unmatched: 7. Germline lookup yields CDR1 DFQATT and CDR2 SNEGSKA (reference sequence). The CDR3 is 11 residues long. The DNA of the CDR3 is TGCAGTGCTCCATCCCGGACTAGCGAGTTCTTC. It encodes CSAPSRTSEFF.

The chain has TRBV7-2 and TRBJ1-2; D is perhaps TRBD1 (6 bases). The CDR3 loop spans 16 amino acids. Germline V gives CDR1 SGHTA, CDR2 FQGNSA. V gave up 4 bases and J gave up 3 bases, with 18 bases separating them. CDR3 nucleotide sequence: TGTGCCAGCAGCTCCCCCGCGGGGGCGCCGGACTATGGCTACACCTTC. This codes for CASSSPAGAPDYGYTF.

DNA for the CDR3: TGTGCCAGCAGCTCTTCTCAGGCGAACACTGAAGCTTTCTTT. This encodes CASSSSQANTEAFF. V gene TRBV7-9 combines with J gene TRBJ1-1; D gene unclear. Germline V gene sequence: CDR1 SEHNR, CDR2 FQNEAQ (reference sequence). This CDR3 region has 14 residues. Trimming left V 4 bases short and J 1 base short, with 10 bases between.

This clone has a handful of counts. The V call is TRBV27, the J call TRBJ2-1, with TRBD2 identical over 7 bases. Germline CDR1 MNHEY, CDR2 SMNVEV (reference sequence). The J segment lost 6 bases and the V segment lost 3 bases, leaving 5 bases of the junction unmatched. This CDR3 contains 14 residues. In nucleotides, the CDR3 is TGTGCCAGCAGTTTGGGGAAGCGGGGCAATGAGCAGTTCTTC. Its translation is CASSLGKRGNEQFF.

V usage is TRBV10-2 and J usage is TRBJ2-7; D not resolved. Germline CDR1 WSHSY, CDR2 SAAADI. The CDR3 is 11 amino acids. Deletions cut 5 bases from V and 2 bases from J, with 4 bases between. Here the CDR3 DNA reads TGCGCCAGCAGTCAGACCTACGAGCAGTACTTC. This encodes CASSQTYEQYF.

This clone was observed a handful of times. The rearrangement links TRBV6-1 to TRBJ1-5; no reliable D call. V dropped 3 bases and J dropped 7 bases, with 19 bases sitting between them. The CDR3 consists of 16 residues. The V gene's germline CDR1 is MNHNS and CDR2 SASEGT. CDR3 nucleotides: TGTGCCAGCAGTGAGCAGCCCTATAGGTCGGGACAGCCCCAGCATTTT. It yields the protein CASSEQPYRSGQPQHF.

The V gene is TRBV29-1, the J gene TRBJ1-1; no clear D gene. Germline-derived CDR1 and CDR2 are SQVTM and ANQGSEA. This CDR3 comprises 11 residues. V was cut by 2 bases and J by 4 bases, with 5 bases left in between. Here the CDR3 reads CSVEYSTEAFF. The CDR3 bases are TGCAGCGTTGAATACTCCACTGAAGCTTTCTTT.

This chain links TRBV27 with TRBJ2-2; TRBD1 might be the D (6 bases). The V gene lost 1 base and the J gene lost 0 bases, with 12 bases spanning the gap. This CDR3 spans 17 amino acids. The germline gives CDR1 MNHEY, CDR2 SMNVEV (reference sequence). The CDR3 spells CASSLYGGLANTGELFF. The CDR3, as DNA: TGTGCCAGCAGTTTATATGGGGGCTTAGCGAACACCGGGGAGCTGTTTTTT.